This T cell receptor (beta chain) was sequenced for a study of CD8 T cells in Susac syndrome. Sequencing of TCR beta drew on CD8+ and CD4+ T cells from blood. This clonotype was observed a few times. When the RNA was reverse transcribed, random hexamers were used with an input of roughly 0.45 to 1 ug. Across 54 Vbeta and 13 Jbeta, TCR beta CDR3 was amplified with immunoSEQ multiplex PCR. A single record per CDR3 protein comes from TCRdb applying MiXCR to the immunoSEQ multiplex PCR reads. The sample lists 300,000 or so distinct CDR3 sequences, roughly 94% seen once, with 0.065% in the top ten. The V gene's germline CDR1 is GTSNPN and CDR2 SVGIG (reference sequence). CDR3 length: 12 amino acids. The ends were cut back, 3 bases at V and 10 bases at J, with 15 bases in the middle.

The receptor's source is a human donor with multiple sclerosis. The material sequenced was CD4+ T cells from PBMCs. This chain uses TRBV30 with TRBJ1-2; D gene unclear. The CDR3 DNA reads TGTGCCTGGAGCGTCGTCCGGGGAAACTACACCTTC. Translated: CAWSVVRGNYTF.